The present T cell receptor beta chain was sequenced within a study of blood T cell repertoires in COVID-19. Only in-frame clones appear in the TCRdb table, and some are missing; sequencing was by immunoSEQ multiplex PCR. The table shows about 120,000 clones, with 84% occurring only once. The CDR3 length is 15 residues. With 4 bases removed from V and 5 bases from J, the gap between germline ends came to 18 bases. Per germline, CDR1 SGHNT and CDR2 YYREEE (reference sequence). Sequencing was performed on PBMCs or T cells enriched from blood (not recorded which). The receptor's source is a woman in her twenties or thirties who had recovered from COVID-19. The chain employs TRBV5-4 and TRBJ2-5; D is possibly TRBD2 (6 bases). The CDR3 nucleotides read TGTGCCAGCAGCCCCCCGGGACTTGGCGGGGAGACCCAGTACTTC. It codes for CASSPPGLGGETQYF. Full variable domain (rest looked up from reference TRBV5-4 and TRBJ2-5): ETGVTQSPTHLIKTRGQQVTLRCSSQSGHNTVSWYQQALGQGPQFIFQYYREEENGRGNFPPRFSGLQFPNYSSELNVNALELDDSALYLCASSPPGLGGETQYFGPGTRLLVL.